This T cell receptor beta chain was captured in a study of CD8+CD57+ T cells in acquired aplastic anemia. All patients picked for sequencing had shown, by flow cytometry, an expansion of CD8+CD57+ cells. Blood was sampled before the patients had received any therapy. Genomic DNA was employed as the template in profiling TCR beta VDJ and CDR3. TCRdb reanalysed the reads using MiXCR and keeps one entry per CDR3 protein. The sample yields more than 150,000 distinct CDR3 sequences, about half seen once. In its sample, this clonotype was seen many times. Its specificity is not known. Between the trimmed V and J ends, which lost 3 bases and 5 bases, there was a span of 2 bases. Germline V lookup: CDR1 SNHLY, CDR2 FYNNEI. This CDR3 has 11 amino acids. Study-wide results and caveats: Shared by patients and controls, roughly 28 CD8+ CDR3s were abundant in patients. In CD8+ cells, Simpson's diversity showed no significant difference between patients and controls.

This clonotype was sampled from a human donor with aplastic anemia. Sequencing used sorted CD4+, CD8+, or CD8+CD57+ T cells (not recorded which) from PBMCs. The genes are TRBV2 and TRBJ2-1; D not resolved. This CDR3 is CASSENNEQFF. The CDR3 DNA is TGTGCCAGCAGTGAGAACAATGAGCAGTTCTTC.